Following are 19 T cell receptor beta chains from one sample sequenced in a study of T-cell memory formation after mild COVID-19. TCRdb redid the calling of the 5' RACE reads with MiXCR, one entry per CDR3 protein. The repertoire holds under 250,000 distinct CDR3 sequences, with 15% as singletons. Sample: PBMCs or a T cell subset sorted from them (not recorded which). The source of these receptors is an adult woman who had mild COVID-19 (a few samples of this study predate the infection). Cell type and time point are not known.

This clonotype was recorded at least ten times. The chain employs TRBV5-1 and TRBJ2-7; possibly TRBD2 for D (5 bases). CDR1 is SGHRS and CDR2 is YFSETQ in the germline V gene. The CDR3 spans 15 residues. V shed 3 bases and J shed 2 bases, with 15 bases lying between them. The DNA of the CDR3 is TGCGCCAGCAGCTCTATCAGCGGACCCGCCTACGAGCAGTACTTC. It is translated as CASSSISGPAYEQYF. The full variable domain, in which reference TRBV5-1 and TRBJ2-7 provide the parts outside the CDR3, is KAGVTQTPRYLIKTRGQQVTLSCSPISGHRSVSWYQQTPGQGLQFLFEYFSETQRNKGNFPGRFSGRQFSNSRSEMNVSTLELGDSALYLCASSSISGPAYEQYFGPGTRLTVT.

The CDR3 loop reads CASITGRLANTGELFF. The CDR3 DNA follows: TGTGCCAGCATAACGGGCAGGTTAGCGAACACCGGGGAGCTGTTTTTT. The J gene is TRBJ2-2, the V gene TRBV7-9; D is unclear. Trimming took off 7 bases at V and 0 bases at J, with 15 bases between the two ends. In germline, CDR1 is SEHNR, CDR2 FQNEAQ (reference sequence). The CDR3 is 16 amino acids.

The V call is TRBV7-3, the J call TRBJ2-3, with D tentatively TRBD2 (5 bases). The length of the CDR3 is 16 residues. In germline, CDR1 is SGHTA, CDR2 FQGTGA. The V end lost 5 bases, the J end lost 2 bases, and 17 bases lay between the germline ends. The CDR3 DNA follows: TGTGCCAGCAGCAGAATTCTAGCCGCTACCACAGATACGCAGTATTTT. This translates into CASSRILAATTDTQYF.

This chain links TRBV12-3 or TRBV12-4 with TRBJ1-4; 9 bases agree with TRBD1. Trimming removed 0 bases from V and 8 bases from J; junction bases left unmatched: 4. CDR3 length: 15 residues. DNA for the CDR3: TGTGCCAGCAGTTTAGCCGGGACAGGGCGAGAAAAACTGTTTTTT. Its translation: CASSLAGTGREKLFF.

The chain links TRBV6-5 to TRBJ2-1, with D perhaps TRBD1 or TRBD2 (5 bases each). Trimming cost V 2 bases and J 2 bases, with 25 bases left between them. CDR1 and CDR2 from the germline V gene are MNHEY and SVGAGI. This CDR3 region has 20 residues. The CDR3 loop reads CASSYAGVGRSMGAYNEQFF. The CDR3 bases are TGTGCCAGCAGTTACGCCGGGGTAGGGCGCTCTATGGGGGCCTACAATGAGCAGTTCTTC.

The chain has TRBV7-3 and TRBJ2-1; D ambiguous. Germline CDR1 and CDR2: SGHTA and FQGTGA. V was cut by 4 bases and J by 8 bases, with 9 bases left in between. The CDR3 runs to 12 residues. This CDR3 is CASSSYGDEQFF. The DNA for the CDR3 is TGTGCCAGCAGCTCCTATGGAGATGAGCAGTTCTTC. The full variable domain, completed using reference TRBV7-3 and TRBJ2-1, is GAGVSQTPSNKVTEKGKYVELRCDPISGHTALYWYRQSLGQGPEFLIYFQGTGAADDSGLPNDRFFAVRPEGSVSTLKIQRTERGDSAVYLCASSSYGDEQFFGPGTRLTVL.

This chain links TRBV5-1 with TRBJ2-3, with D perhaps TRBD2 (7 bases). Germline V lookup: CDR1 SGHRS, CDR2 YFSETQ. CDR3 length: 15 amino acids. V was shortened by 1 base and J by 4 bases, with 13 bases between the two germline ends. Here the CDR3 DNA reads TGCGCCAGCAGCTTGCCCGGGGGGCCGCCAGATACGCAGTATTTT. It translates to CASSLPGGPPDTQYF.

A few counts support this clonotype. The chain links TRBV4-2 to TRBJ2-1; D gene ambiguous. V was clipped by 0 bases and J by 8 bases, with 2 bases between them. CDR3 length: 11 amino acids. Germline V gene lookup returns CDR1 LGHNA and CDR2 YNFKEQ. CDR3 nucleotide sequence: TGTGCCAGCAGCCAAGAAGATGAGCAGTTCTTC. Translated: CASSQEDEQFF.

This chain links TRBV7-2 with TRBJ1-5, with D maybe TRBD1 (6 bases). This CDR3 is 13 amino acids long. Per germline, CDR1 SGHTA and CDR2 FQGNSA. The germline V and J ends were trimmed by 3 bases and 5 bases, with 8 bases remaining between them. The CDR3 nucleotides read TGTGCCAGCAGCTTTAGGGGGGATCAGCCCCAGCATTTT. Translated, it gives CASSFRGDQPQHF.

The genes are TRBV6-5 and TRBJ2-2, with a possible D match to TRBD2 (6 bases). Germline V CDR1 and CDR2: MNHEY, SVGAGI. This CDR3 is built from 15 residues. V was cut by 1 base and J by 1 base, with 7 bases left in between. The CDR3 nucleotides are TGTGCCAGCAGTTACTTGGGGGGGAACACCGGGGAGCTGTTTTTT. It yields the protein CASSYLGGNTGELFF.

The J gene is TRBJ2-7, the V gene TRBV5-5, with 8 bases lining up with TRBD1. J lost 1 base, V lost 3 bases, and 3 bases had no gene match. This CDR3 spans 14 amino acids. Germline loops: CDR1 SGHKS, CDR2 YYEKEE (reference sequence). The CDR3 sequence: CASSSWTGSYEQYF. DNA of the CDR3: TGTGCCAGCAGCTCCTGGACAGGGTCCTACGAGCAGTACTTC.

This chain joins TRBV15 and TRBJ2-5; D ambiguous. V was pared by 3 bases and J by 5 bases, with 7 bases between. The length of the CDR3 is 12 residues. Germline V gene data show CDR1 as LNHNV and CDR2 as YYDKDF (reference sequence). As DNA, the CDR3 is TGTGCCACCAGCAGGGGCAGGGAGACCCAGTACTTC. Protein: CATSRGRETQYF.

This clonotype was recorded a few times. The chain links TRBV18 to TRBJ1-1; TRBD1 aligns across 8 bases. Germline CDR1 KGHSH, CDR2 LQKENI. The CDR3 sequence is 14 residues long. Germline trimming cut 2 bases from V and 3 bases from J; bases unmatched to any gene: 2. The CDR3 bases are TGTGCCAGCTCACCAACAGGGGGGGACACTGAAGCTTTCTTT. This sequence encodes CASSPTGGDTEAFF.

This CDR3 reads CASSLGPRGSSYNEQFF. Written as DNA, the CDR3 is TGTGCCAGCAGCTTGGGTCCGCGGGGTAGCTCCTACAATGAGCAGTTCTTC. The chain combines TRBV5-5 with TRBJ2-1; D possibly corresponds to TRBD2 (6 bases). Between the trimmed V and J ends, which lost 0 bases and 0 bases, there was a span of 13 bases. Germline V gene data show CDR1 as SGHKS and CDR2 as YYEKEE (reference sequence). There are 17 residues in the CDR3. Complete variable domain (other parts from reference TRBV5-5 and TRBJ2-1): DAGVTQSPTHLIKTRGQQVTLRCSPISGHKSVSWYQQVLGQGPQFIFQYYEKEERGRGNFPDRFSARQFPNYSSELNVNALLLGDSALYLCASSLGPRGSSYNEQFFGPGTRLTVL.

V is TRBV7-8 and J is TRBJ2-3; D is ambiguous. The length of the CDR3 is 15 residues. Germline lookup yields CDR1 SGHVS and CDR2 FQNEAQ. Between the trimmed V and J ends, which lost 5 bases and 0 bases, there was a span of 12 bases. CDR3 residues: CASSEIGFSTDTQYF. DNA of the CDR3: TGTGCCAGCAGCGAGATAGGGTTTAGCACAGATACGCAGTATTTT.

The chain has TRBV7-9 and TRBJ2-7, with no clear D. Germline CDR1 and CDR2: SEHNR and FQNEAQ (reference sequence). Trimming removed 4 bases at V and 7 bases at J, with 14 bases between. CDR3 length equals 13 residues. The CDR3 spells CASSYWASEEQYF. CDR3 DNA: TGTGCCAGCAGCTATTGGGCCAGTGAGGAGCAGTACTTC.

This clonotype was picked up a small number of times. The V call is TRBV5-8, the J call TRBJ2-2; D is unresolved. The germline V and J ends were trimmed by 1 base and 2 bases, with 12 bases remaining between them. From germline, CDR1 is SGHTS and CDR2 YDEGEE. CDR3 length equals 16 residues. CDR3 in amino acids: CASSLQRTANTGELFF. The CDR3 region has the DNA TGTGCCAGCAGCTTGCAACGGACGGCAAACACCGGGGAGCTGTTTTTT.

In its sample, this clonotype was seen a few times. The V gene is TRBV7-6, the J gene TRBJ2-2, with 7 positions matching TRBD1. Germline assignment: CDR1 SGHVS and CDR2 FNYEAQ. With V trimmed by 1 base and J by 0 bases, 2 bases remained unmatched. CDR3 length equals 16 residues. The CDR3 reads CASSLDQGANTGELFF. The CDR3 nucleotides are TGTGCCAGCAGCTTAGACCAGGGGGCGAACACCGGGGAGCTGTTTTTT.

The chain is built from TRBV18 and TRBJ2-3; the D gene is possibly TRBD2 (5 bases). The germline gives CDR1 KGHSH, CDR2 LQKENI. V was cut by 3 bases and J by 7 bases, with 11 bases left in between. The CDR3 runs to 13 residues. The CDR3 nucleotides read TGTGCCAGCTCACCCCCCGGGGTAAATACGCAGTATTTT. It encodes CASSPPGVNTQYF.